Each of the 17 T cell receptor beta chains below was sequenced from the same sample in a study of shared clonotypes between healthy human individuals. Profiling relied on immunoSEQ multiplex PCR, and the TCRdb table lists in-frame clones only, not all of them. Here the sample spans 2 million to 2.5 million clones, just under 95% being singletons. Sequences were obtained from naive CD4+ T cells from PBMCs. As for subset: CD45RA+ positively selected. The source of these receptors is a man between 18 and 29 years old in good health. Some clones in this sample may be carry-over from other donors' samples.

The V and J genes are TRBV5-1 and TRBJ2-1; possibly TRBD2 for D (6 bases). Between the trimmed V and J ends, which lost 1 base and 7 bases, there was a span of 18 bases. The germline V gene encodes CDR1 SGHRS and CDR2 YFSETQ. This CDR3 is built from 16 residues. The DNA of the CDR3 is TGCGCCAGCAGCTTGTGGTCGGGAGAAAGGGGAAATGAGCAGTTCTTC. It is translated as CASSLWSGERGNEQFF.

This sequence joins TRBV28 and TRBJ2-7; possible D gene TRBD2, 6 bases. V was pared by 6 bases and J by 0 bases, with 15 bases between. CDR1 and CDR2 from the germline V gene are MDHEN and SYDVKM. The CDR3 has 15 amino acids. The DNA of the CDR3 is TGTGCCAGCAGCTCCGGAGGGGTCAGCTCCTACGAGCAGTACTTC. Amino acids: CASSSGGVSSYEQYF.

The gene calls are TRBV5-4 and TRBJ2-5; no definite D call. V lost 4 bases, J lost 5 bases, and 12 bases lay in between. Germline V gene sequence: CDR1 SGHNT, CDR2 YYREEE (reference sequence). This CDR3 contains 13 residues. CDR3 region: CASSTPGTETQYF. The CDR3 DNA is TGTGCCAGCAGCACCCCCGGAACGGAGACCCAGTACTTC.

Worth noting for this clone: Other DNA sequences in the sample encode the same CDR3. The J gene is TRBJ2-2, the V gene TRBV5-4, with no clear D. Germline lookup yields CDR1 SGHNT and CDR2 YYREEE (reference sequence). CDR3 length: 15 amino acids. V lost 0 bases and J lost 3, with 9 bases in between. DNA of the CDR3: TGTGCCAGCAGCTTGGAGGGTCGGGACACCGGGGAGCTGTTTTTT. This sequence encodes CASSLEGRDTGELFF.

The CDR3 is CASSIAARSNQPQHF. CDR3 sequence (DNA): TGTGCCAGTAGTATCGCCGCCCGGAGCAATCAGCCCCAGCATTTT. The chain couples TRBV19 to TRBJ1-5; D gene ambiguous. With 3 bases removed from V and 1 base from J, the gap between germline ends came to 10 bases. Germline CDR1 and CDR2: LNHDA and SQIVND (reference sequence). This CDR3 contains 15 residues. The full variable domain, its missing parts supplied by reference TRBV19 and TRBJ1-5, is DGGITQSPKYLFRKEGQNVTLSCEQNLNHDAMYWYRQDPGQGLRLIYYSQIVNDFQKGDIAEGYSVSREKKESFPLTVTSAQKNPTAFYLCASSIAARSNQPQHFGDGTRLSIL.

J is TRBJ1-2 and V is TRBV6-5; D remains unclear. CDR1 MNHEY and CDR2 SVGAGI come from the germline V gene. This CDR3 is built from 16 residues. V dropped 4 bases and J dropped 4 bases, with 19 bases sitting between them. CDR3 amino acids: CASSFGTLGQAYGYTF. Here the CDR3 DNA reads TGTGCCAGCAGTTTTGGAACCCTAGGGCAGGCCTATGGCTACACCTTC.

The chain has TRBV9 and TRBJ2-5; D is ambiguous. Germline CDR1 is SGDLS and CDR2 is YYNGEE. V lost 2 bases and J 5 bases, leaving 10 bases between the germline ends. This CDR3 region has 13 residues. The CDR3 nucleotides are TGTGCCAGCAGCGTGCTCGCCCAGGAGACCCAGTACTTC. This encodes CASSVLAQETQYF.

The chain links TRBV6-5 to TRBJ1-4; D is unclear. Trimming took off 0 bases at V and 8 bases at J, with 13 bases between the two ends. The germline V gene has CDR1 MNHEY and CDR2 SVGAGI. The CDR3 covers 15 residues. The CDR3 loop reads CASSYSSGGVEKLFF. For the CDR3, the DNA is TGTGCCAGCAGTTACTCGAGTGGCGGGGTGGAAAAACTGTTTTTT.

This sequence joins TRBV4-2 and TRBJ1-2; D possibly corresponds to TRBD1 (5 bases). The CDR3 runs 15 residues. V shed 2 bases and J shed 4 bases, with 14 bases lying between them. Germline assignment: CDR1 LGHNA and CDR2 YNFKEQ. CDR3 amino acids: CASSQRRGALYGYTF. The CDR3 DNA follows: TGTGCCAGCAGCCAACGGAGAGGGGCGCTCTATGGCTACACCTTC.

CDR3 in DNA: TGTGCCAGTAGTTCCCAGTCCCCACTCAATGAGCAGTTCTTC. Translated: CASSSQSPLNEQFF. The V gene is TRBV19, the J gene TRBJ2-1, with D uncertain. The germline gives CDR1 LNHDA, CDR2 SQIVND (reference sequence). V dropped 5 bases and J dropped 6 bases, with 14 bases sitting between them. This CDR3 spans 14 amino acids.

The table lists this clone with a count of one. V usage is TRBV6-6 and J usage is TRBJ1-3; D not certain. Germline CDR1 and CDR2: MNHNY and SVGAGI (reference sequence). The CDR3 runs 16 residues. V was trimmed by 8 bases and J by 0 bases, leaving 17 bases between them. The CDR3 DNA is TGTGCCAGCGCCCGGGGTGATGGGAGCTCTGGAAACACCATATATTTT. Translated, it gives CASARGDGSSGNTIYF.

The chain is built from TRBV28 and TRBJ2-7, with D perhaps assigned TRBD1 or TRBD2 (7 bases each). CDR3 length: 15 residues. Germline CDR1 reads MDHEN; CDR2 reads SYDVKM. Trimming took off 2 bases at V and 4 bases at J, with 15 bases between the two ends. In DNA form, the CDR3 reads TGTGCCAGCAGTTTAGGAGGGACAGCGGGGTACGAGCAGTACTTC. It encodes CASSLGGTAGYEQYF.

The chain links TRBV6-5 to TRBJ1-2; D is unclear. The germline CDR1 and CDR2 sequences are MNHEY and SVGAGI. The CDR3 has 16 amino acids. The V gene lost 0 bases and the J gene lost 0 bases, with 11 bases spanning the gap. The CDR3 protein is CASSYSSGRANYGYTF. The CDR3 nucleotides read TGTGCCAGCAGTTACTCCTCCGGGAGAGCTAACTATGGCTACACCTTC.

This chain uses TRBV6-1 with TRBJ1-2; perhaps TRBD1 as D (6 bases). Trimming pared 0 bases from V and 4 bases from J, leaving 15 bases between. Germline loops: CDR1 MNHNS, CDR2 SASEGT. The CDR3 loop spans 16 amino acids. CDR3 sequence reads: CASSEALGQRAYGYTF. The CDR3 DNA reads TGTGCCAGCAGTGAAGCGCTCGGACAGCGCGCCTATGGCTACACCTTC.

The chain couples TRBV5-4 to TRBJ2-5, with TRBD2 matching 10 bases. The V segment lost 2 bases and the J segment 3 bases; nucleotides outside the gene matches: 4. The CDR3 is 15 residues long. Germline values: CDR1 SGHNT, CDR2 YYREEE (reference sequence). CDR3 DNA sequence: TGTGCCAGCAGCTTCTCTAGCGGGAGAGAAGAGACCCAGTACTTC. Its translation: CASSFSSGREETQYF.

The V gene is TRBV7-8, the J gene TRBJ2-3; D perhaps matches TRBD2 (6 bases). Germline V gene sequence: CDR1 SGHVS, CDR2 FQNEAQ. V was clipped by 4 bases and J by 4 bases, with 18 bases between them. CDR3 length equals 16 residues. CDR3 loop: CASSSTTGRGADTQYF. The CDR3 region has the DNA TGTGCCAGCAGCTCCACCACCGGGAGAGGGGCAGATACGCAGTATTTT.

This chain uses TRBV6-4 with TRBJ2-1; D is possibly TRBD1 (6 bases). The CDR3 contains 16 residues. The V gene's germline CDR1 is MRHNA and CDR2 SNTAGT. Trimming left V 2 bases short and J 9 bases short, with 20 bases between. CDR3 nucleotide sequence: TGTGCCAGCAGTGACCCCCCAGGGGCGATATCAGGTGAGCAGTTCTTC. It is translated as CASSDPPGAISGEQFF.